These T cell receptor beta chains were read from a single sample in a study of blood T cell repertoires in COVID-19. Repertoires were generated with immunoSEQ multiplex PCR, while TCRdb's copy carries only in-frame clones and drops some. The table shows tens of thousands of clones, with roughly four fifths occurring only once. Sequencing input: peripheral blood. These receptor sequences come from a man older than 75 with COVID-19, enrolled during active disease. Both conserved end residues are part of each CDR3. A D gene is named only where the DNA matches it firmly. Clone size is stated in some rows and not others, as once, few, many or a class when expanded.

d_gene: TRBD1
v_gene: TRBV7-7
j_gene: TRBJ1-4
abundance: .
CDR3nt: TGTGCCAGCAGCTCAGGACAGGGGGAAAAACTGTTTTTT
CDR3aa: CASSSGQGEKLFF

d_gene: .
v_gene: TRBV5-4
j_gene: TRBJ2-1
abundance: once
CDR3nt: TGTGCCAGCAGCTTGGAACGGGGTGGGTCCTACAATGAGCAGTTCTTC
CDR3aa: CASSLERGGSYNEQFF

d_gene: .
v_gene: TRBV5-1
j_gene: TRBJ1-2
abundance: .
CDR3nt: TGCGCCAGCAGCAACGGACAGCGGACTAACTATGGCTACACCTTC
CDR3aa: CASSNGQRTNYGYTF

d_gene: TRBD2
v_gene: TRBV4-2
j_gene: TRBJ2-7
abundance: few
CDR3nt: TGTGCCAGCAGCCAAGCATTAGCGGGGCCGGCCTACGAGCAGTACTTC
CDR3aa: CASSQALAGPAYEQYF

d_gene: TRBD2
v_gene: TRBV7-3
j_gene: TRBJ2-3
abundance: .
CDR3nt: TGTGCCAGCAGCTTAGGATTAGCGGGGGATACGCAGTATTTT
CDR3aa: CASSLGLAGDTQYF

d_gene: .
v_gene: TRBV19
j_gene: TRBJ2-3
abundance: .
CDR3nt: TGTGCCAGTAGGATACAGGGATTCGTCACAGATACGCAGTATTTT
CDR3aa: CASRIQGFVTDTQYF

d_gene: .
v_gene: TRBV6-1
j_gene: TRBJ1-6
abundance: .
CDR3nt: TGTGCCAGCAGTGAAGAACGGGGAAGGACACCCCTCCACTTT
CDR3aa: CASSEERGRTPLHF

d_gene: .
v_gene: TRBV3-1/TRBV3-2
j_gene: TRBJ2-1
abundance: .
CDR3nt: TGTGCCAGCAGCCTACGGCTAGTAGCCAATGAGCAGTTCTTC
CDR3aa: CASSLRLVANEQFF

d_gene: TRBD2
v_gene: TRBV7-6
j_gene: TRBJ2-4
abundance: few
CDR3nt: TGTGCCAGCAGCTTAGGGGATGAGGGTCTAGCGGTTAAAAACATTCAGTACTTC
CDR3aa: CASSLGDEGLAVKNIQYF

d_gene: .
v_gene: TRBV7-9
j_gene: TRBJ2-7
abundance: .
CDR3nt: TGTGCCAGCAGCTTAGGAAACACGCAGTACTTC
CDR3aa: CASSLGNTQYF

d_gene: .
v_gene: TRBV9
j_gene: TRBJ1-4
abundance: .
CDR3nt: TGTGCCAGCAGCGGAGGGTTGTCGGCTGAAAAACTGTTTTTT
CDR3aa: CASSGGLSAEKLFF

d_gene: TRBD1
v_gene: TRBV30
j_gene: TRBJ1-6
abundance: .
CDR3nt: TGTGCCTGGAGTGAGGGGGCTTCACCCCTCCACTTT
CDR3aa: CAWSEGASPLHF

d_gene: TRBD1
v_gene: TRBV9
j_gene: TRBJ2-5
abundance: .
CDR3nt: TGTGCCAGCAGCGTAGGACAGGGGGCGAGGGCAGAGACCCAGTACTTC
CDR3aa: CASSVGQGARAETQYF

d_gene: TRBD1
v_gene: TRBV7-3
j_gene: TRBJ2-1
abundance: .
CDR3nt: TGTGCCAGCAGCCCCGGGACAGTATTAGAGCAGTTCTTC
CDR3aa: CASSPGTVLEQFF

d_gene: TRBD2
v_gene: TRBV11-2
j_gene: TRBJ2-1
abundance: .
CDR3nt: TGTGCCAGCAGCTCTAGCGGGGGGACCAGCTCCTACAATGAGCAGTTCTTC
CDR3aa: CASSSSGGTSSYNEQFF

d_gene: TRBD2
v_gene: TRBV5-1
j_gene: TRBJ2-1
abundance: .
CDR3nt: TGCGCCAGCAGCCGGACTAGCGATGAGCAGTTCTTC
CDR3aa: CASSRTSDEQFF

d_gene: TRBD1
v_gene: TRBV10-3
j_gene: TRBJ1-1
abundance: .
CDR3nt: TGTGCCATCAGTGGGGACAGGCTGGGAGCTTTCTTT
CDR3aa: CAISGDRLGAFF

d_gene: TRBD1
v_gene: TRBV30
j_gene: TRBJ1-6
abundance: .
CDR3nt: TGTGCCTGGGCAGGGGGCTCTAATAATTCACCCCTCCACTTT
CDR3aa: CAWAGGSNNSPLHF

d_gene: TRBD1
v_gene: TRBV23-1
j_gene: TRBJ2-7
abundance: .
CDR3nt: TGCGCCAGCAGTCAACTGGACAGGAACCGACACTACGAGCAGTACTTC
CDR3aa: CASSQLDRNRHYEQYF

d_gene: .
v_gene: TRBV7-8
j_gene: TRBJ1-1
abundance: once
CDR3nt: TGTGCCAGCACCCGCGGCGCAGGGGACACTGAAGCTTTCTTT
CDR3aa: CASTRGAGDTEAFF

d_gene: .
v_gene: TRBV27
j_gene: TRBJ2-7
abundance: .
CDR3nt: TGTGCCAGCAGTTTAGTGGGGCAGGTCTACGAGCAGTACTTC
CDR3aa: CASSLVGQVYEQYF

d_gene: .
v_gene: TRBV12-3/TRBV12-4
j_gene: TRBJ1-2
abundance: .
CDR3nt: TGTGCCAGCTTGGGGCTCTATGGCTACACCTTC
CDR3aa: CASLGLYGYTF

d_gene: TRBD1
v_gene: TRBV3-1/TRBV3-2
j_gene: TRBJ2-7
abundance: .
CDR3nt: TGTGCCAGCAGCCAAGTCGGGGACAGGGGGGCCGAGCAGTACTTC
CDR3aa: CASSQVGDRGAEQYF

d_gene: TRBD1
v_gene: TRBV28
j_gene: TRBJ1-5
abundance: .
CDR3nt: TGTGCCAGCAGTGGGGACAGTTATCAGCCCCAGCATTTT
CDR3aa: CASSGDSYQPQHF

d_gene: TRBD2
v_gene: TRBV7-7
j_gene: TRBJ2-1
abundance: .
CDR3nt: TGTGCCAGCAGCCCCGGACTAGCGGGAGGCGGGTACAATGAGCAGTTCTTC
CDR3aa: CASSPGLAGGGYNEQFF

d_gene: TRBD1
v_gene: TRBV27
j_gene: TRBJ1-5
abundance: .
CDR3nt: TGTGCCAGCAGTTTGGACAGGGATCAGCCCCAGCATTTT
CDR3aa: CASSLDRDQPQHF

d_gene: TRBD2
v_gene: TRBV10-3
j_gene: TRBJ2-7
abundance: .
CDR3nt: TGTGCCATCAGTGTGACCGGGACTAGTGGCGAGCAGTACTTC
CDR3aa: CAISVTGTSGEQYF

d_gene: TRBD1
v_gene: TRBV30
j_gene: TRBJ1-1
abundance: .
CDR3nt: TGTGCCTGGAGGGGACAGGGGTACACTGAAGCTTTCTTT
CDR3aa: CAWRGQGYTEAFF

d_gene: TRBD2
v_gene: TRBV19
j_gene: TRBJ2-7
abundance: .
CDR3nt: TGTGCCAGTAGTATAATTAGCGGGTCCTACGAGCAGTACTTC
CDR3aa: CASSIISGSYEQYF

d_gene: TRBD2
v_gene: TRBV27
j_gene: TRBJ2-1
abundance: .
CDR3nt: TGTGCCAGCAGTTCCGGACTAGCGGGAGGGCCCGGGAATGAGCAGTTCTTC
CDR3aa: CASSSGLAGGPGNEQFF

d_gene: TRBD1
v_gene: TRBV9
j_gene: TRBJ2-2
abundance: .
CDR3nt: TGTGCCAGCAGCGTAGATTCAGGACAGGGGTGGAACACCGGGGAGCTGTTTTTT
CDR3aa: CASSVDSGQGWNTGELFF

d_gene: TRBD2
v_gene: TRBV4-3
j_gene: TRBJ2-1
abundance: once
CDR3nt: TGCGCCAGCAGCCAAGATAGCGGGGGATGGAATGAGCAGTTCTTC
CDR3aa: CASSQDSGGWNEQFF

d_gene: .
v_gene: TRBV2
j_gene: TRBJ2-7
abundance: .
CDR3nt: TGTGCCAGCAGTGAAGCGCCACAAAAGCAGTACTTC
CDR3aa: CASSEAPQKQYF

d_gene: .
v_gene: TRBV19
j_gene: TRBJ2-2
abundance: once
CDR3nt: TGTGCCAGCTCAGGGGCCCTCACCGGGGAGCTGTTTTTT
CDR3aa: CASSGALTGELFF

d_gene: TRBD1
v_gene: TRBV5-4
j_gene: TRBJ1-1
abundance: .
CDR3nt: TGTGCCAGCAGCAGGGGACAGGCTTTTCTAGGGAACACTGAAGCTTTCTTT
CDR3aa: CASSRGQAFLGNTEAFF

d_gene: TRBD1
v_gene: TRBV10-3
j_gene: TRBJ1-5
abundance: once
CDR3nt: TGTGCCATCAGAGGACAGGGGGAAAATCAGCCCCAGCATTTT
CDR3aa: CAIRGQGENQPQHF

d_gene: TRBD2
v_gene: TRBV27
j_gene: TRBJ2-2
abundance: .
CDR3nt: TGTGCCAGCAGTTTGACTAGCGGGAACACCGGGGAGCTGTTTTTT
CDR3aa: CASSLTSGNTGELFF

d_gene: TRBD2
v_gene: TRBV9
j_gene: TRBJ2-7
abundance: .
CDR3nt: TGTGCCAGCAGCGTGGGACTAGCGGGGGGGCGGTGGAAGTACGAGCAGTACTTC
CDR3aa: CASSVGLAGGRWKYEQYF

d_gene: TRBD2
v_gene: TRBV4-1
j_gene: TRBJ2-4
abundance: .
CDR3nt: TGCGCCAGCAGCCACGAACTAGCGGGAGCAAACATTCAGTACTTC
CDR3aa: CASSHELAGANIQYF

d_gene: .
v_gene: TRBV20-1
j_gene: TRBJ2-5
abundance: .
CDR3nt: TGCAGTGCTAGTAAGCTTGGACAGTACCAAGAGACCCAGTACTTC
CDR3aa: CSASKLGQYQETQYF

d_gene: TRBD2
v_gene: TRBV28
j_gene: TRBJ2-3
abundance: few
CDR3nt: TGTGCCAGCAGGCGACAGACTAGCGGGGTCACAGATACGCAGTATTTT
CDR3aa: CASRRQTSGVTDTQYF

d_gene: .
v_gene: TRBV7-6
j_gene: TRBJ1-4
abundance: .
CDR3nt: TGTGCCAGCAGCTTAGGCCGCGCTTCCGAGCGGGAAAAACTGTTTTTT
CDR3aa: CASSLGRASEREKLFF

d_gene: TRBD1
v_gene: TRBV10-3
j_gene: TRBJ1-2
abundance: .
CDR3nt: TGTGCCATCAAACTTACAGGGGGCAACTATGGCTACACCTTC
CDR3aa: CAIKLTGGNYGYTF

d_gene: TRBD1
v_gene: TRBV18
j_gene: TRBJ2-7
abundance: .
CDR3nt: TGTGCCAGCTCACGGACAGGTGGGGACGACGAGCAGTACTTC
CDR3aa: CASSRTGGDDEQYF

d_gene: .
v_gene: TRBV19
j_gene: TRBJ2-1
abundance: .
CDR3nt: TGTGCCAGTAGTATAGGTTCTAATGCCCCTAACAATGAGCAGTTCTTC
CDR3aa: CASSIGSNAPNNEQFF